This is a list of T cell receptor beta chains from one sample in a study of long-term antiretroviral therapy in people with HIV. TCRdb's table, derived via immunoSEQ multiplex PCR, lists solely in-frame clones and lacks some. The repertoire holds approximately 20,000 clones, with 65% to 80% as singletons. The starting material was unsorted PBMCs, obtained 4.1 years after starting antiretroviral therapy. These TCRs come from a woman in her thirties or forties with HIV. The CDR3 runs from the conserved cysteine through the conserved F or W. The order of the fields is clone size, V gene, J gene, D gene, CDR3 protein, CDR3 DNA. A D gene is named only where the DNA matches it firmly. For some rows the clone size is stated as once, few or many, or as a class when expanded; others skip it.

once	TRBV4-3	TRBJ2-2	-	CASSQDNIQGSNTGELFF	TGCGCCAGCAGCCAAGATAATATCCAGGGCTCGAACACCGGGGAGCTGTTTTTT
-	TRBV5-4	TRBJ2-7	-	CASSSVDRSSYEQYF	TGTGCCAGCAGCTCCGTTGACAGGAGCTCCTACGAGCAGTACTTC
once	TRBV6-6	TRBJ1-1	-	CASSYAGGNTEAFF	TGTGCCAGCAGTTACGCTGGGGGGAACACTGAAGCTTTCTTT
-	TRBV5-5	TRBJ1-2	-	CASSLMGISSPGGYTF	TGTGCCAGCAGCTTGATGGGGATCTCCTCCCCTGGGGGCTACACCTTC
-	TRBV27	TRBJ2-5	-	CASSSLRAGETQYF	TGTGCCAGCAGTTCCCTGCGTGCGGGGGAGACCCAGTACTTC
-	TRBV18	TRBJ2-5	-	CASSPLYVPETQYF	TGTGCCAGCTCACCATTGTATGTACCGGAGACCCAGTACTTC
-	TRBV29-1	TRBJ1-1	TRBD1	CSVEGTGKNTEAFF	TGCAGCGTTGAAGGGACAGGGAAGAACACTGAAGCTTTCTTT
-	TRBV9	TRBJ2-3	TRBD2	CASSVGGGAGTDTQYF	TGTGCCAGCAGCGTTGGCGGGGGGGCGGGCACAGATACGCAGTATTTT
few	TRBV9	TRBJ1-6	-	CASSGPDSNSPLHF	TGTGCCAGCAGTGGACCGGACAGTAATTCACCCCTCCACTTT
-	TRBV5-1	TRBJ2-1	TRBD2	CASSLAAGGYNEQFF	TGCGCCAGCAGCTTGGCAGCGGGGGGTTACAATGAGCAGTTCTTC
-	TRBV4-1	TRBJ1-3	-	CASSQGPGPGNTIYF	TGCGCCAGCAGCCAAGGTCCAGGGCCTGGAAACACCATATATTTT
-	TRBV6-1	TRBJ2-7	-	CASSEASHGTYEQYF	TGTGCCAGCAGTGAAGCTAGTCACGGTACCTACGAGCAGTACTTC
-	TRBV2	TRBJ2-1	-	CASTPSGGRNNEQFF	TGTGCCAGCACCCCCAGTGGGGGTCGGAACAATGAGCAGTTCTTC
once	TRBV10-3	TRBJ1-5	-	CAISADSNQPQHF	TGTGCCATCAGTGCCGACAGCAATCAGCCCCAGCATTTT
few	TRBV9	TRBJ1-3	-	CASSAGRGTGNTIYF	TGTGCCAGCAGCGCTGGGAGGGGGACTGGAAACACCATATATTTT
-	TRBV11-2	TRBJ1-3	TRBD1	CASSLGWGDSSGNTIYF	TGTGCCAGCAGCCTAGGTTGGGGGGACAGCTCTGGAAACACCATATATTTT
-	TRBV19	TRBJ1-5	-	CASSIRGQQILVRPQHF	TGTGCCAGTAGTATTAGGGGCCAGCAGATTCTAGTGCGGCCCCAGCATTTT
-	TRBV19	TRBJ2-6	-	CASSINPRTAGANVLTF	TGTGCCAGTAGTATAAACCCTCGTACTGCTGGGGCCAACGTCCTGACTTTC
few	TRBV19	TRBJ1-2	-	CASMGDGYTF	TGTGCCAGTATGGGGGACGGCTACACCTTC
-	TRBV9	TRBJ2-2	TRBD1	CASSVTGTGNSGELFF	TGTGCCAGCAGCGTTACCGGGACAGGGAATTCCGGGGAGCTGTTTTTT
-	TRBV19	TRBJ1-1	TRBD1	CASSSGGNTEAFF	TGTGCCAGTAGTTCAGGGGGTAATACTGAAGCTTTCTTT
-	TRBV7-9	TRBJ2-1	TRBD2	CASSSRTSGERQFF	TGTGCCAGCAGTTCCAGGACTAGCGGGGAGAGGCAGTTCTTC
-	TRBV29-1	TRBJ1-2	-	CSAARGGKRGINYGYTF	TGCAGCGCCGCCAGAGGGGGAAAAAGGGGCATTAACTATGGCTACACCTTC
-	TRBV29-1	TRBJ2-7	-	CSGSPGAGGYEQYF	TGCAGCGGGAGTCCGGGAGCAGGAGGGTACGAGCAGTACTTC
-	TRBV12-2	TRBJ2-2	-	CASRLPSTGELFF	TGTGCAAGTCGCTTACCTAGCACCGGGGAGCTGTTTTTT
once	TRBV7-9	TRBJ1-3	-	CASSLAAGNTIYF	TGTGCCAGCAGCTTAGCGGCGGGAAACACCATATATTTT
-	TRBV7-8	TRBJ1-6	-	CASSLTGRYSPLHF	TGTGCCAGCAGCTTAACCGGGCGGTATTCACCCCTCCACTTT
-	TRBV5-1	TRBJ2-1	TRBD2	CASSLGAGAYNEQFF	TGCGCCAGCAGCTTGGGGGCGGGGGCCTACAATGAGCAGTTCTTC
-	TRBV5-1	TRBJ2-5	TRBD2	CASSLRTSEETQYF	TGCGCCAGCAGCTTGAGGACTAGCGAAGAGACCCAGTACTTC
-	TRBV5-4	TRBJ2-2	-	CASSLASNTGELFF	TGTGCCAGCAGCTTGGCGTCGAACACCGGGGAGCTGTTTTTT
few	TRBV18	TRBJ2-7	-	CASSFGTGNYEQYF	TGTGCCAGCTCATTCGGAACAGGAAACTACGAGCAGTACTTC
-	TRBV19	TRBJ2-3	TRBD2	CASSLLAGDITDTQYF	TGTGCCAGTAGTTTACTAGCGGGAGACATCACAGATACGCAGTATTTT
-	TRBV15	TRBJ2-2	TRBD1	CATSKGDRATGELFF	TGTGCCACCTCTAAGGGGGACAGGGCCACCGGGGAGCTGTTTTTT
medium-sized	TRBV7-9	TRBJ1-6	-	CASSLDLGYNSPLHF	TGTGCCAGCAGCTTAGATCTGGGTTATAATTCACCCCTCCACTTT
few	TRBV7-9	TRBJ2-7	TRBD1	CASSSKDRDRGSYEQYF	TGTGCCAGCAGCTCCAAAGACCGGGACAGGGGGTCCTACGAGCAGTACTTC
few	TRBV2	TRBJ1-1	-	CASTDTRRYTEAFF	TGTGCCAGCACTGACACACGACGGTACACTGAAGCTTTCTTT
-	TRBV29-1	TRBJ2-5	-	CSVEDITVLETQYF	TGCAGCGTTGAAGATATTACAGTGTTGGAGACCCAGTACTTC
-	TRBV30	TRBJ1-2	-	CAWSHSWGQPDTSFYGYTF	TGTGCCTGGAGTCACTCCTGGGGTCAGCCTGATACTAGTTTTTATGGCTACACCTTC
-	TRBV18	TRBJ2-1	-	CASSPPGGLIYNEQFF	TGTGCCAGCTCACCACCGGGGGGACTTATCTACAATGAGCAGTTCTTC
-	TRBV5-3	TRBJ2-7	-	CARSLIPGNYEQYF	TGTGCCAGAAGCTTGATACCGGGGAACTACGAGCAGTACTTC
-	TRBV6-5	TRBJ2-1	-	CASSQLASTYNEQFF	TGTGCCAGCAGCCAACTAGCTTCCACCTACAATGAGCAGTTCTTC
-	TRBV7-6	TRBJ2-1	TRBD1	CASSPPTGSSYNEQFF	TGTGCCAGCAGCCCCCCGACAGGGAGCTCCTACAATGAGCAGTTCTTC
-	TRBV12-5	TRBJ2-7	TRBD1	CASGLGQGDEQYF	TGTGCTAGTGGTTTGGGGCAGGGGGACGAGCAGTACTTC
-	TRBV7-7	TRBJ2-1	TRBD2	CASSPGLAENNEQFF	TGTGCCAGCAGCCCGGGACTAGCGGAAAACAATGAGCAGTTCTTC